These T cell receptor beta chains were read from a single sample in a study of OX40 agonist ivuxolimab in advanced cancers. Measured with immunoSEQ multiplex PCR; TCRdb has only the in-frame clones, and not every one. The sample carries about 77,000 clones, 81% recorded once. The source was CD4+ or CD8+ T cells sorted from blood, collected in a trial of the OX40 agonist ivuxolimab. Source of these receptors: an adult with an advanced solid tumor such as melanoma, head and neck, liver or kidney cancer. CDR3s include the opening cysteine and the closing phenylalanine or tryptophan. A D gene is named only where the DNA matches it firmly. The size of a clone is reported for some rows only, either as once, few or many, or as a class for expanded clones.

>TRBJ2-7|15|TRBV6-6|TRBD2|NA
CASSYSTGGTYEQYF
TGTGCCAGCAGTTACTCGACGGGAGGGACCTACGAGCAGTACTTC
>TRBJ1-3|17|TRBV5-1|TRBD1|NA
CASSRSLTGGYGNTIYF
TGCGCCAGCAGCCGGAGCCTAACAGGGGGCTATGGAAACACCATATATTTT
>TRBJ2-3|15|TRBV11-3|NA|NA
CASSLDQFVADTQYF
TGTGCCAGCAGCTTAGATCAATTTGTAGCAGATACGCAGTATTTT
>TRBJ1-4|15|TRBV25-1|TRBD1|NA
CASSPGGATNEKLFF
TGTGCCAGCAGTCCAGGGGGTGCAACTAATGAAAAACTGTTTTTT
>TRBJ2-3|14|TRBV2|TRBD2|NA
CASSKAGLTDTQYF
TGTGCCAGCAGTAAAGCGGGACTCACAGATACGCAGTATTTT
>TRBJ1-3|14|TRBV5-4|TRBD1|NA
CASIDRGSGNTIYF
TGTGCCAGCATAGACAGGGGCTCTGGAAACACCATATATTTT
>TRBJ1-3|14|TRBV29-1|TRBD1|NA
CSAAGGGSGNTIYF
TGCAGCGCGGCGGGAGGGGGCAGCGGAAACACCATATATTTT
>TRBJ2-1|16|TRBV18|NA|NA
CASSPRAGAIGGEQFF
TGTGCCAGCTCACCACGGGCGGGGGCCATTGGGGGTGAGCAGTTCTTC
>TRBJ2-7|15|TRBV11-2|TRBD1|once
CASSTYRGVGLEQYF
TGTGCCAGCAGCACCTACAGGGGAGTGGGTCTCGAGCAGTACTTC
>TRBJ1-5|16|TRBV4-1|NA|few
CASSQDIRQDNQPQHF
TGCGCCAGCAGCCAAGATATTAGGCAGGACAATCAGCCCCAGCATTTT
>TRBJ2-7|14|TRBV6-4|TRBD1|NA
CASNPHRGRYEQYF
TGTGCCAGCAACCCCCACAGGGGGCGGTACGAGCAGTACTTC
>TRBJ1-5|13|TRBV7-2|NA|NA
CASSLVEGQPQHF
TGTGCCAGCAGCTTAGTTGAGGGTCAGCCCCAGCATTTT
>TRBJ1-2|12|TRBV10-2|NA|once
CASRSQNYGYTF
TGCGCCAGCAGGTCCCAGAACTATGGCTACACCTTC
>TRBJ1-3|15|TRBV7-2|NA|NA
CASSLAGATLNTIYF
TGTGCCAGCAGCTTAGCAGGCGCGACTTTAAACACCATATATTTT
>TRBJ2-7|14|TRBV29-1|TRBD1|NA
CSVTGTGSDYEQYF
TGCAGCGTCACGGGGACAGGGTCTGACTACGAGCAGTACTTC
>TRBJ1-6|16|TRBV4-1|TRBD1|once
CASSQVQGQNNSPLHF
TGCGCCAGCAGCCAGGTACAGGGACAGAATAATTCACCCCTCCACTTT
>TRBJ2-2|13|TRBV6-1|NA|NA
CASRNRNTGELFF
TGTGCCAGCAGAAACAGGAACACCGGGGAGCTGTTTTTT
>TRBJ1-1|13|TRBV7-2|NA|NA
CASSRQQNTEAFF
TGTGCCAGCAGCCGACAGCAGAACACTGAAGCTTTCTTT
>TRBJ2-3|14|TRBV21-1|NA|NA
CASSPQGCTDTQYF
TGTGCCAGCAGCCCACAGGGATGCACAGATACGCAGTATTTT
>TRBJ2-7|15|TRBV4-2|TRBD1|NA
CASSQIGTGPYEQYF
TGTGCCAGCAGCCAAATAGGGACAGGGCCCTACGAGCAGTACTTC
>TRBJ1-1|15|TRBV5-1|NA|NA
CASSAGLFMNTEAFF
TGCGCCAGCAGCGCAGGACTCTTTATGAACACTGAAGCTTTCTTT
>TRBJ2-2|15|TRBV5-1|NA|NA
CASSLRIPNTGELFF
TGCGCCAGCAGCTTGAGGATACCGAACACCGGGGAGCTGTTTTTT
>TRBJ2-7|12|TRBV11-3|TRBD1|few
CASRDSPYEQYF
TGTGCCAGCCGGGACAGCCCCTACGAGCAGTACTTC
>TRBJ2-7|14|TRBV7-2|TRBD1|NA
CASSPGGSLYEQYF
TGTGCCAGCAGCCCAGGGGGCAGCCTCTACGAGCAGTACTTC
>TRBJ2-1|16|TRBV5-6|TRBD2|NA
CASSFYRLAGYNEQFF
TGTGCCAGCAGCTTCTACAGACTAGCGGGGTACAATGAGCAGTTCTTC